The clone carrying this TCR beta chain was seen at least ten times. Its antigen is undetermined. CDR1 and CDR2 (germline): PRHDT, FYEKMQ (reference sequence). The CDR3 is 12 amino acids. The ends were cut back, 2 bases at V and 6 bases at J, with 6 bases in the middle. During its preparation, the TCRbeta library received unique molecular identifiers. TCRdb re-derived calls from the PCR reads in MiXCR, one entry per CDR3 protein. The table shows tens of thousands of distinct CDR3 sequences, with roughly 5.2% occurring only once. This entry belongs to a study of T-cell reconstitution after alpha-beta-depleted transplantation in children. Study results and caveats: After one year, T-cell counts and TCRbeta diversity mostly came from new T cells. The study traced high day-60 TCRbeta diversity in some patients to surviving recipient T cells and thymic progenitors. About two months after transplant, alpha-beta T cells reportedly came from several hundred expanded graft clones.

This receptor was identified in a boy in the first two years of life who had a stem cell transplant for acute myeloid leukemia, so the T cells may come from the graft donor. V usage is TRBV13 and J usage is TRBJ2-3; D is perhaps TRBD1 (6 bases). This specimen was PBMCs, mostly from graft donor cells, taken 180 days after TCRalphabeta/CD19-depleted stem cell transplant. The CDR3 is CASSLRGDTQYF. CDR3 DNA sequence: TGTGCCAGCAGCTTAAGGGGGGATACGCAGTATTTT.